This T cell receptor (beta chain) came from a study of T cells after yellow fever vaccination (dated 2019 in TCRdb). With regard to the full study: The SMART-Seq v4 Ultra Low Input RNA kit was used to prepare libraries from fractions with low cell numbers. Blood was drawn at multiple timepoints before and after primary and secondary immunization, with bulk PBMC replicates and cell subsets isolated. Two healthy male donors, one aged 18 to 30 and one aged 30 to 40 years, made up the cohort. To track T-cell clones before and after primary and booster YFV17D yellow fever vaccination, bulk TCR alpha and beta repertoires were sequenced longitudinally. Overall study outcomes, separate from this receptor: FACS-sorted repertoires could contain abundant contaminating clonotypes from the bulk population, so computational filtering was required. The secondary T-cell response was weaker than the primary response but faster, peaking on day 5 instead of day 15. Most clones expanded after primary vaccination were re-detected after the booster (about 96% of CD4 and roughly 87% of CD8), suggesting broad memory maintenance. Because only two donors were included in the study, the extent to which the findings can be generalized is limited. A small fraction of clonotypes showed up in both the CD4 and CD8 compartments, probably as a result of convergent recombination.

Sequencing instrument: Illumina NovaSeq 6000. TCR cDNA was synthesized by 5'RACE template switching, which introduced a universal primer site and unique molecular identifiers. cDNA synthesis was primed from both the TCR alpha and TCR beta constant segments. Two PCR steps were used to amplify libraries, with sample barcodes and sequencing adapters being added in the second step. Sequencing of libraries was performed on Illumina HiSeq 2500 (2x100 bp) or NovaSeq (2x150 bp). As for the authors' bioinformatics: Demultiplexing of reads and collapsing into UMI consensus sequences were performed with MIGEC, and V(D)J alignment was carried out with MiXCR. Vaccine-responding clonotypes were defined with edgeR using replicate PBMC samples, requiring FDR below 0.01 and a log2 fold change above 5 up to day 15. Each bulk clonotype was labeled CD4 or CD8 based on which sequenced repertoire, CD4 or CD8, contained the clonotype at higher abundance. TCRdb redid the processing of the public reads, applying fastp at Q25 and MiXCR, and retained in-frame beta chains. Every distinct CDR3 protein forms one entry, paired with its most common genes and DNA. In this record, the V and J calls reflect TCRdb's handling and not the investigators' own analysis. This sample is represented by about 340,000 distinct CDR3 sequences; 3% to 4.5% of them were singletons. The ten largest account for roughly 24% of the sample.

This clonotype was counted only a few times. Its antigen specificity is not known. The sample holds no much larger clone one base away, and base qualities are not on file. CDR1 and CDR2, per the germline V gene, are LGHNA and YSLEER. V has 0 bases trimmed and J has 2 bases trimmed; junction bases matching no gene number 3. Counted from cysteine to phenylalanine, this CDR3 has 15 amino acids. CDR3 DNA is the only sequence kept; it has 45 bases, read in frame from the first base. What the treatment or condition label conveys for this sample: live attenuated yellow fever vaccine strain. At every blood-draw timepoint, two biological replicates of bulk PBMCs were collected. A standard Ficoll-Paque protocol was used to isolate PBMCs from peripheral blood. TriZol was used to extract RNA from bulk PBMCs, CD4 and CD8 fractions, and dextramer-positive and dextramer-negative fractions.

This clonotype originated in a man between 18 and 29 years old who received the YFV17D yellow fever vaccine. The material sequenced was PBMCs, taken 5 days after the yellow fever booster vaccination. The V gene is TRBV4-3 and the J gene is TRBJ2-7; 8 bases in the junction line up with TRBD1. The CDR3 corresponds to CASSQEGGQAYEQYF. The DNA sequence is given as TGCGCCAGCAGCCAAGAGGGGGGACAGGCCTACGAGCAGTACTTC.